One and the same sample provided the 26 T cell receptor beta chains below, sequenced in a study of shared clonotypes between healthy human individuals. Data came from immunoSEQ multiplex PCR; TCRdb stores just in-frame clones and leaves some out. The sample carries around 600,000 clones, approximately 95% recorded once. Naive CD8 cells comprised CD45RO-negative, CCR7-positively selected cells, excluding terminally differentiated effector memory CD45RA+ cells. The sample taken for sequencing was naive CD8+ T cells sorted from blood. Source of these receptors: a woman in her thirties in good health.

The chain is built from TRBV15 and TRBJ2-7, with D perhaps matching TRBD2 (5 bases). The germline CDR1 and CDR2 sequences are LNHNV and YYDKDF (reference sequence). The CDR3 contains 14 residues. V gave up 0 bases and J gave up 5 bases, with 11 bases separating them. In DNA, the CDR3 is TGTGCCACCAGCAGAGACCTAGCACGGCACGAGCAGTACTTC. Amino acids: CATSRDLARHEQYF.

The DNA of the CDR3 is TGTGCCAGCAAGCGGGGAGGGACCGGGGAGCTGTTTTTT. It codes for CASKRGGTGELFF. This chain links TRBV27 with TRBJ2-2; the match to TRBD2 covers 7 bases. Germline-derived CDR1 and CDR2 are MNHEY and SMNVEV (reference sequence). The CDR3 is 13 amino acids. V lost 7 bases to trimming and J lost 5 bases; unmatched junction nucleotides: 4.

The chain combines TRBV27 with TRBJ2-7, with D possibly TRBD2 on 6 matching bases. CDR3 length: 15 amino acids. Germline V gives CDR1 MNHEY, CDR2 SMNVEV (reference sequence). Trimming stripped 6 bases from V and 0 bases from J, with 15 bases between. The CDR3 here is CASRPSGRSSYEQYF. DNA of the CDR3: TGTGCCAGCAGACCTTCGGGGAGGAGCTCCTACGAGCAGTACTTC.

The J gene is TRBJ1-2, the V gene TRBV6-1; no clear D. The CDR3 totals 14 residues. Trimming removed 3 bases at V and 7 bases at J, with 15 bases between. Germline V CDR1 and CDR2: MNHNS, SASEGT. The CDR3 region has the DNA TGTGCCAGCAGTGATTTCGGCAGATGGGGTGGCTACACCTTC. Residues: CASSDFGRWGGYTF.

The gene calls are TRBV11-2 and TRBJ2-1; 16 bases line up with TRBD2. Germline-derived CDR1 and CDR2 are SGHAT and FQNNGV. V shed 3 bases and J 8 bases; nucleotides not matched to a gene: 4. The CDR3 spans 16 residues. The CDR3 DNA reads as TGTGCCAGCAGCTTTTACGGGACTAGCGGGAGGGATGAGCAGTTCTTC. Protein sequence: CASSFYGTSGRDEQFF.

The V and J genes are TRBV5-4 and TRBJ2-4; TRBD1 is a possible D gene (5 bases). The germline gives CDR1 SGHNT, CDR2 YYREEE (reference sequence). The ends were cut back, 4 bases at V and 6 bases at J, with 8 bases in the middle. The CDR3 runs to 12 residues. CDR3 region: CASSGQGNIQYF. The CDR3 nucleotides are TGTGCCAGCAGCGGCCAGGGAAACATTCAGTACTTC.

The rearrangement links TRBV7-9 to TRBJ2-5, with a tentative D call TRBD2 (5 bases). Germline assignment: CDR1 SEHNR and CDR2 FQNEAQ (reference sequence). The CDR3 totals 15 residues. With 0 bases removed from V and 5 bases from J, the gap between germline ends came to 13 bases. CDR3 loop: CASSLASGVSETQYF. The CDR3 coding sequence is TGTGCCAGCAGCTTAGCGTCCGGGGTCTCGGAGACCCAGTACTTC.

This chain connects TRBV30 to TRBJ1-1; tentative D call: TRBD1 (5 bases). Germline V gives CDR1 GTSNPN, CDR2 SVGIG (reference sequence). V lost 2 bases and J 4 bases, leaving 8 bases between the germline ends. The CDR3 is 12 amino acids. The CDR3 spells CAWSTGGTEAFF. The CDR3 coding sequence is TGTGCCTGGAGTACAGGCGGCACTGAAGCTTTCTTT.

This sequence joins TRBV19 and TRBJ2-2; D not resolved. Per the germline V gene, CDR1 is LNHDA and CDR2 is SQIVND (reference sequence). V dropped 4 bases and J dropped 2 bases, with 8 bases sitting between them. The CDR3 spans 14 residues. Here the CDR3 reads CASSKDLNTGELFF. For the CDR3, the DNA is TGTGCCAGTAGTAAGGATCTTAACACCGGGGAGCTGTTTTTT.

Turning to this clone: The junction departs from the called germline gene at one end, perhaps through a read error. The gene calls are TRBV28 and TRBJ2-7; perhaps TRBD1 as D (6 bases). The length of the CDR3 is 13 residues. Per the germline V gene, CDR1 is MDHEN and CDR2 is SYDVKM. The CDR3 loop is CASIPGHSHEQYF. The CDR3 nucleotides read TGTGCCAGCATCCCGGGACACTCCCACGAGCAGTACTTC. The variable domain in full, completed from reference TRBV28 and TRBJ2-7, reads DVKVTQSSRYLVKRTGEKVFLECVQDMDHENMFWYRQDPGLGLRLIYFSYDVKMKEKGDIPEGYSVSREKKERFSLILESASTNQTSMYLCASIPGHSHEQYFGPGTRLTVT.

The chain uses TRBV19 and TRBJ2-3; 14 bases are a match to TRBD2. The ends lost 7 bases at V and 4 bases at J; junction bases unmatched: 1. Germline V gene sequence: CDR1 LNHDA, CDR2 SQIVND (reference sequence). This CDR3 contains 14 residues. CDR3 amino acids: CASTGLAGADTQYF. DNA of the CDR3: TGTGCCAGTACGGGACTAGCGGGAGCAGATACGCAGTATTTT.

The chain recombines TRBV15 with TRBJ2-5, with 10 bases identical to TRBD1. There are 12 residues in the CDR3. CDR1 is LNHNV and CDR2 is YYDKDF in the germline V gene (reference sequence). Losses at the gene ends were 5 bases for V and 11 bases for J; bases not matched to a gene: 5. Written as DNA, the CDR3 is TGTGCCACCAGCGGACAGGGGGGAGAGCAGTACTTC. This encodes CATSGQGGEQYF.

This chain connects TRBV28 to TRBJ2-7; 11 bases agree with TRBD2. CDR1 is MDHEN and CDR2 is SYDVKM in the germline V gene. This CDR3 spans 16 amino acids. J gave up 0 bases and V 7 bases, and 8 bases lay outside the gene matches. The CDR3 region is CASNSIAGGNSYEQYF. The DNA for the CDR3 is TGTGCCAGCAACTCCATAGCGGGAGGGAACTCCTACGAGCAGTACTTC.

This chain connects TRBV10-1 to TRBJ1-1; D possibly corresponds to TRBD1 (5 bases). The CDR3 consists of 14 residues. V was trimmed by 7 bases and J by 7 bases, leaving 19 bases between them. Germline lookup yields CDR1 WNHNN and CDR2 SYGVQD (reference sequence). The CDR3 is CASMRDPVGGEAFF. Here the CDR3 DNA reads TGCGCCAGCATGAGAGACCCCGTCGGGGGTGAAGCTTTCTTT.

This sequence joins TRBV28 and TRBJ1-1, with D hard to call. The CDR3 loop spans 13 amino acids. The germline CDR1 and CDR2 sequences are MDHEN and SYDVKM. Trimming cost V 1 base and J 2 bases, with 5 bases left between them. In DNA form, the CDR3 reads TGTGCCAGCAGTTTATCGGACAACACTGAAGCTTTCTTT. This encodes CASSLSDNTEAFF.

The rearrangement joins TRBV5-1 to TRBJ2-3; 7 nucleotides line up with TRBD2. Germline trimming cut 4 bases from V and 3 bases from J; bases unmatched to any gene: 8. From germline, CDR1 is SGHRS and CDR2 YFSETQ. The CDR3 has 15 residues. CDR3: CASSRREPQTDTQYF. The DNA for the CDR3 is TGCGCCAGCAGCAGGCGGGAGCCGCAGACAGATACGCAGTATTTT.

The chain uses TRBV9 and TRBJ2-7; TRBD2 might be the D (6 bases). The CDR3 covers 15 residues. V gave up 4 bases and J gave up 5 bases, with 19 bases separating them. Germline-derived CDR1 and CDR2 are SGDLS and YYNGEE. The CDR3 loop is CASSLSGLPGHEQYF. CDR3 nucleotides: TGTGCCAGCAGCCTTAGCGGCCTACCGGGCCACGAGCAGTACTTC.

The chain carries TRBV11-2 and TRBJ2-2, with 8 nucleotides matching TRBD1. Germline CDR1 reads SGHAT; CDR2 reads FQNNGV. This CDR3 is 18 amino acids long. V lost 1 base, J lost 1 base, and 8 bases stayed unmatched. CDR3 loop: CASSLVPGQGENTGELFF. The CDR3 DNA is TGTGCCAGCAGCTTAGTTCCCGGACAGGGAGAGAACACCGGGGAGCTGTTTTTT.

This clone was seen just once. The chain links TRBV5-1 to TRBJ2-5; D might be TRBD1 (6 bases). Germline V gives CDR1 SGHRS, CDR2 YFSETQ. Trimming left V 3 bases short and J 2 bases short, with 11 bases between. The CDR3 length is 14 residues. The CDR3 DNA reads TGCGCCAGCAGCTCCATGGACAGACAAGAGACCCAGTACTTC. Amino acid sequence: CASSSMDRQETQYF.

The gene calls are TRBV29-1 and TRBJ2-5, with TRBD1 identical over 9 bases. The J call may be faulty, since TRBJ2-7 better matches the DNA end. Germline values: CDR1 SQVTM, CDR2 ANQGSEA. This CDR3 spans 15 amino acids. CDR3 in DNA: TGCAGCGTTGTGTTTGAGGGGACAGGGCCCTACGAGCAGTACTTC. This encodes CSVVFEGTGPYEQYF.

The CDR3: CASRPTDFPPPFF. The CDR3 DNA sequence: TGTGCCAGCAGGCCGACCGACTTTCCACCGCCGTTCTTC. This chain links TRBV28 with TRBJ2-1, with D hard to call. The length of the CDR3 is 13 residues. The germline CDR1 and CDR2 sequences are MDHEN and SYDVKM. V was shortened by 6 bases and J by 15 bases, with 21 bases between the two germline ends.

Notes on this clone: It may be a read error: a sequence one base away is much more abundant. The chain carries TRBV7-8 and TRBJ2-3; the D is unclear. V gave up 5 bases and J gave up 2 bases, with 2 bases separating them. Germline CDR1 is SGHVS and CDR2 is FQNEAQ. The CDR3 has 11 amino acids. The CDR3 here is CASSATDTQYF. The DNA of the CDR3 is TGTGCCAGCAGCGCCACAGATACGCAGTATTTT.

The chain recombines TRBV7-9 with TRBJ2-1, with TRBD2 matching 14 bases. This CDR3 region has 16 residues. Germline-derived CDR1 and CDR2 are SEHNR and FQNEAQ (reference sequence). V shed 4 bases and J 10 bases; nucleotides not matched to a gene: 9. The CDR3 spells CASSSGTSGSYREQFF. The CDR3 nucleotides are TGTGCCAGCAGCTCCGGGACTAGCGGGAGTTATCGAGAGCAGTTCTTC.

The V gene is TRBV6-4, the J gene TRBJ1-2; D possibly corresponds to TRBD1 (5 bases). The CDR3 spans 15 residues. The V gene lost 11 bases and the J gene lost 2 bases, with 21 bases spanning the gap. The germline V gene encodes CDR1 MRHNA and CDR2 SNTAGT. The CDR3 nucleotides read TGTGCCCCGGCCGAGTACAGGATACTCAACTATGGCTACACCTTC. Translation gives CAPAEYRILNYGYTF.

The rearrangement uses TRBV5-8 and TRBJ1-1; D ambiguous. The germline V gene has CDR1 SGHTS and CDR2 YDEGEE. Between the trimmed V and J ends, which lost 0 bases and 1 base, there was a span of 7 bases. CDR3 length equals 14 residues. CDR3 residues: CASSLGTGNTEAFF. CDR3 nucleotide sequence: TGTGCCAGCAGCTTGGGCACTGGGAACACTGAAGCTTTCTTT.

Worth noting for this clone: The sample contains more than one DNA sequence encoding this CDR3. The chain is built from TRBV27 and TRBJ2-7; D uncertain. Trimming removed 2 bases from V and 3 bases from J, with 2 bases in between. The CDR3 has 11 residues. The germline V gene has CDR1 MNHEY and CDR2 SMNVEV (reference sequence). For the CDR3, the DNA is TGTGCCAGCAGTTTAGGCTACGAGCAGTACTTC. Protein: CASSLGYEQYF.